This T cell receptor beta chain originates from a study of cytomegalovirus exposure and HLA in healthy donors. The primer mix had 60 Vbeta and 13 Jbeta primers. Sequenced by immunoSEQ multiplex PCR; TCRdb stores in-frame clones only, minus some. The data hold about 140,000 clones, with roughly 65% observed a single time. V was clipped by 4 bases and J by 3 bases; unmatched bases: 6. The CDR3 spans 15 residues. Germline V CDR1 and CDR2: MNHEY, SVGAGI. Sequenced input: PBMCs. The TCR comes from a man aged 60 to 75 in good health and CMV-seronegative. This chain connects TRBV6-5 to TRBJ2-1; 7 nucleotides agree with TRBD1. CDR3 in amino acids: CASSFGQEIYNEQFF. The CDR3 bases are TGTGCCAGCAGTTTTGGACAGGAGATCTACAATGAGCAGTTCTTC.